These 5 T cell receptor beta chains originate from one sample sequenced in a study of T cell therapy after organ transplantation. As for time point: 4-8 weeks after completion of therapy. Repertoires were generated with immunoSEQ multiplex PCR, while TCRdb's copy carries only in-frame clones and drops some. The sample shows 15,000 to 25,000 clones, 81% of them seen only once. These TCRs are of unknown antigen specificity. The material was CD8+ T cells from blood, obtained after autologous CMV-specific T cell therapy. Source of these receptors: a human patient who had received a solid organ transplant and had CMV disease. Some T cells may trace back to the graft donor.

This CDR3 is CSVVRWELAGNEQFF. The CDR3 DNA reads as TGCAGCGTTGTCCGCTGGGAACTAGCGGGCAATGAGCAGTTCTTC. This chain connects TRBV29-1 to TRBJ2-1, with 9 positions matching TRBD2. This CDR3 spans 15 amino acids. With V trimmed by 4 bases and J by 6 bases, 10 bases remained unmatched. Germline V gene lookup returns CDR1 SQVTM and CDR2 ANQGSEA.

The gene calls are TRBV4-1 and TRBJ2-7; 9 bases fit TRBD1. CDR1 and CDR2 (germline): MGHRA, YSYEKL. V lost 4 bases, J lost 7 bases, and 11 bases stayed unmatched. The CDR3 has 15 amino acids. The CDR3, as DNA: TGCGCCAGCAGCCCGCTATCGGACAGGGGAAGAGAGCAGTACTTC. It codes for CASSPLSDRGREQYF.

For the CDR3, the DNA is TGTGCCAGCAGTTACCCCAATGAGCAGTTCTTC. Translated: CASSYPNEQFF. This rearrangement joins TRBV6-6 to TRBJ2-1; D is uncertain. CDR3 length: 11 amino acids. The V and J ends lost 2 bases and 6 bases respectively, with 2 bases between them. Germline CDR1 is MNHNY and CDR2 is SVGAGI (reference sequence).

The chain couples TRBV30 to TRBJ2-7; D is unresolved. Germline CDR1 reads GTSNPN; CDR2 reads SVGIG (reference sequence). V gave up 1 base and J gave up 2 bases, with 9 bases separating them. The CDR3 has 13 amino acids. The CDR3 DNA reads TGTGCCTGGAGTGCTAGGGAAACCTACGAGCAGTACTTC. It encodes CAWSARETYEQYF.

The V gene is TRBV6-1, the J gene TRBJ1-1; no firm D call. The CDR3 length is 13 residues. CDR1 and CDR2 from the germline V gene are MNHNS and SASEGT. V was trimmed by 2 bases and J by 2 bases, leaving 6 bases between them. The CDR3 region has the DNA TGTGCCAGCAGTGAACGGGAAAACACTGAAGCTTTCTTT. Protein product: CASSERENTEAFF.